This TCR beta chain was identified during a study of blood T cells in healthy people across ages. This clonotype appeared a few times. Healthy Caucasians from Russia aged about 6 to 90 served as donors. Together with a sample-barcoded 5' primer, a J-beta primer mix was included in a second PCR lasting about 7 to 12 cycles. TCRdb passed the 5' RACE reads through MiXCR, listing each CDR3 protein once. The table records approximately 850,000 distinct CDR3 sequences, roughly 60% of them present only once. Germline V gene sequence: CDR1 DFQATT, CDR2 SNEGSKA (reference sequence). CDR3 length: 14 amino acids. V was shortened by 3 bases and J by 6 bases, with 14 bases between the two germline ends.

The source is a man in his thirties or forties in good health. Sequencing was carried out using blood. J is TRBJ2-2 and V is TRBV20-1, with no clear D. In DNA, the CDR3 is TGCAGTGCTAGTATTCCCGGTCGGGCCGGGGAGCTGTTTTTT. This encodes CSASIPGRAGELFF.